What follows is one T cell receptor beta chain and its context. This clonotype was recorded a few times. Its cognate antigen has yet to be identified. Base quality data are lacking; no much larger clone is found one base away. CDR1 and CDR2 are drawn from the germline V gene (reference sequence): SGHNT, YYREEE. Trimming removed 1 base from V and 3 bases from J, leaving 7 bases between the germline ends. There are 13 amino acids in the CDR3, from cysteine to phenylalanine inclusive. CDR3 DNA only is kept here, 39 bases in frame from base 1. Preparation of the library involved 5' RACE. This sample was sequenced with an Illumina HiSeq 2500. A second roughly 6 to 11 cycle PCR used a sample-barcoded 5' primer and a J-beta primer mix. A unique molecular identifier was introduced onto each TCR beta cDNA molecule by a template-switch 5' adaptor carrying 12 random nucleotides. Each sample yielded at least 2.5 million CDR3-containing paired-end reads. First-strand cDNA was synthesized from all RNA with the Mint cDNA synthesis kit, primed by a TRBC-specific oligonucleotide. Following uracil-DNA glycosylase treatment, a first 18-cycle PCR with universal primers M1SS and BC2_uni_R was performed on all cDNA. Under the source paper's analysis protocol: For normalization, 1 million high-quality reads were randomly selected from each sample, with every read carrying a distinct molecular identifier. Reads sharing molecular identifiers were discarded rather than binned into consensus sequences. MiTCR, with a Q25 quality threshold and the strictest error-elimination algorithm, was used for CDR3 identification, clonotype clustering and error correction. A nonparametric unseen species model using Euler transformation provided a lower-bound estimate of total TCR beta diversity. Clones were called with MiXCR by TCRdb after fastp trimmed the public reads at Q25, and only in-frame beta chains were retained. Each entry merges the rows of one CDR3 protein and shows their most common DNA and genes. The V and J calls were determined by TCRdb, not by the authors. This sample gives more than 500,000 distinct CDR3 sequences in total; about 28% of them show up just once. The ten largest clones capture 3.6% of the sample.

Donors were a few dozen systemically healthy Caucasian individuals from Russia aged about 6 to 100 years. About 10 milliliters of peripheral blood were collected from each donor into EDTA-treated Vacutainer tubes. Ficoll-Paque density-gradient centrifugation was used to isolate PBMCs, with at least 6.5 million obtained per sample. Total RNA was extracted from PBMCs with Trizol reagent, with at least 6 micrograms obtained per sample. Naive CD45RAhigh/CD27high T cell percentages were measured by flow cytometry on a PBMC aliquot from every donor. These data belong to a study of blood T cells in healthy people across ages (dated by TCRdb to 2015 to 2017). For the study in its entirety: Template switching captured roughly one uniquely barcoded TCR beta cDNA molecule per two T cells in model experiments. Two additional independent replicas of 1 million unique cDNA reads from the same blood draw were analyzed for two donors (one aged 18 to 30 and one aged 80 or older). Four age groups were formed from the donors: young (average around 15 years), middle-aged (approximately 41), aged (over 55) and long-lived (82). Using deep sequencing normalized with unique cDNA molecular identifiers, the study measured how TCR beta repertoire diversity changes with age.

Overall study results and their limits: Donor CMV infection status was unknown, potentially confounding age-related changes in expanded clonotypes. There was a strong correlation between observed TCR beta diversity and the percentage of naive T cells measured by flow cytometry. Bulk unsorted PBMC profiling prevented conclusive comparison of naive and antigen-experienced compartments. Total diversity estimates from one million sequenced T cells were considered lower bounds and underestimates. Observed TCR beta diversity per million T cells fell roughly linearly with age, and a significant reduction was already apparent by age around 40. Compared with the aged group, the long-lived group had more naive CD4+ T cells, fewer expanded clones and increased TCR diversity, suggesting age selection.

These data were also reused for a study on T cells of mothers and their children. Drawing on the second study: Nine systemically healthy Caucasian individuals, comprising three mothers and their six children, were included as donors. cDNA synthesis consumed the entire amount of extracted RNA, loaded at approximately 1.4 ug RNA in each 15 ul reaction. In the second PCR, sample barcodes and 2-4 random nucleotides were introduced via the M1S primer. Each mother yielded over 10 million TCR beta CDR3 reads and each child roughly 3.1 million reads. Thymic selection shapes the output of TCR recombination in a similar way in related and unrelated pairs, and inherited differences have a minor effect. Normalized repertoire overlap was always found to be slightly, but never significantly, higher in related mother-child pairs than in unrelated mother-child pairs. With a sensitivity of about 100 clones per million clonotypes, no persistent microchimeric T cell clones were detected. To look for features that set related mother-child pairs apart from unrelated individuals, the researchers ran deep NGS to compare the TCR beta repertoires of mothers and children. The mean age was around 42 +/- 4 years for the mothers and roughly 10 +/- 4 years for the children. After adapter ligation with NEBNext reagents, the libraries were sequenced on Illumina HiSeq 2000 with 100+100 nt paired-end reads. To prevent cross-contamination, the mother and child libraries were prepared one month apart and sequenced in separate runs. Each donor had between 500,000 and 2,000,000 distinct TCR beta clonotypes identified. Naive TCR beta clonotypes were estimated from low-frequency clonotypes matched to each donor's FACS-determined naive share, without sorting.

The sequencing sample was made of blood. The sequence was collected from a boy aged 2 to 10 in good health. Recombination joined TRBV5-4 with TRBJ2-5; the D gene cannot be resolved reliably. At the DNA level, the sequence is TGTGCCAGCAGCTTGCCAACCAAAGAGACCCAGTACTTC. Its protein is CASSLPTKETQYF.